Following are 20 T cell receptor beta chains from one sample sequenced in a study of CD8 T cells in Susac syndrome. Reverse transcription used about 0.5 to 1 ug RNA and random hexamers. Using its own MiXCR run on the immunoSEQ multiplex PCR reads, TCRdb lists one record per CDR3 protein. The sample yields around 280,000 distinct CDR3 sequences, roughly nine tenths seen once. The sample comprised CD4+ T cells from PBMCs. These receptors were obtained from a human donor with multiple sclerosis.

V and J are TRBV6-5 and TRBJ1-1; unclear D gene. V was pared by 6 bases and J by 2 bases, with 10 bases between. CDR3 length: 13 residues. Germline CDR1 is MNHEY and CDR2 is SVGAGI. CDR3 nucleotide sequence: TGTGCCAGCAGGCGGATTCTCAACACTGAAGCTTTCTTT. Translated, it gives CASRRILNTEAFF.

The rearrangement joins TRBV5-1 to TRBJ1-5, with D uncertain. The V gene lost 4 bases and the J gene lost 5 bases, with 16 bases spanning the gap. CDR1 is SGHRS, CDR2 YFSETQ, per germline. The CDR3 consists of 15 residues. CDR3 DNA sequence: TGCGCCAGCAGCCTAAACCCGGCGGGAGATCAGCCCCAGCATTTT. This codes for CASSLNPAGDQPQHF.

The chain links TRBV6-6 to TRBJ1-2, with D possibly matching TRBD1 (6 bases). CDR1 MNHNY and CDR2 SVGAGI come from the germline V gene (reference sequence). The CDR3 has 15 residues. Trimming removed 7 bases at V and 7 bases at J, with 22 bases between. The CDR3 nucleotides read TGTGCCAGCACCTCACAAAAGGGGGATTTGAGTGGCTACACCTTC. Translating it yields CASTSQKGDLSGYTF.

The rearrangement joins TRBV12-3 or TRBV12-4 to TRBJ2-3, with D perhaps TRBD1 or TRBD2 (6 bases each). V was clipped by 4 bases and J by 1 base, with 18 bases between them. This CDR3 has 17 residues. CDR3: CASSSYGGRGGTDTQYF. In DNA, the CDR3 is TGTGCCAGCAGTTCGTACGGGGGCAGAGGGGGCACAGATACGCAGTATTTT.

The V and J genes are TRBV20-1 and TRBJ2-1, with a weak D call TRBD2 (5 bases). The CDR3 length is 14 residues. Trimming stripped 0 bases from V and 5 bases from J, with 11 bases between. The germline V gene has CDR1 DFQATT and CDR2 SNEGSKA (reference sequence). CDR3 region: CSAREEAGHNEQFF. The CDR3 DNA sequence: TGCAGTGCTAGAGAAGAGGCGGGCCACAATGAGCAGTTCTTC.

This clonotype appeared a single time. This sequence joins TRBV12-3 or TRBV12-4 and TRBJ1-4; D gene unclear. This CDR3 comprises 16 residues. Trimming left V 6 bases short and J 0 bases short, with 14 bases between. CDR3 in DNA: TGTGCCAGCAGAGCTCAGGACGGAGCAACTAATGAAAAACTGTTTTTT. Residues: CASRAQDGATNEKLFF.

The chain links TRBV29-1 to TRBJ2-2; no firm D call. V was shortened by 4 bases and J by 1 base, with 7 bases between the two germline ends. The CDR3 loop spans 13 amino acids. CDR1 and CDR2 from the germline V gene are SQVTM and ANQGSEA. The CDR3 DNA sequence: TGCAGCGTTGCGGCAGTGAACACCGGGGAGCTGTTTTTT. It translates to CSVAAVNTGELFF.

This chain links TRBV5-4 with TRBJ2-1, with D uncertain. The germline CDR1 and CDR2 sequences are SGHNT and YYREEE (reference sequence). V lost 0 bases and J lost 0, with 7 bases in between. This CDR3 has 15 amino acids. CDR3 DNA sequence: TGTGCCAGCAGCTTGGCCGGGTTCTCCTACAATGAGCAGTTCTTC. Translated, it gives CASSLAGFSYNEQFF.

V usage is TRBV5-6 and J usage is TRBJ1-5, with 7 nucleotides matching TRBD1. The V gene end was trimmed by 0 bases and the J gene end by 5 bases; junction bases not matched to a gene: 5. Germline loops: CDR1 SGHDT, CDR2 YYEEEE. CDR3 length: 15 residues. CDR3 sequence (DNA): TGTGCCAGCAGCTTGGGGCCCGACAGGGATCAGCCCCAGCATTTT. Translation gives CASSLGPDRDQPQHF. Full variable domain (remainder filled in from reference TRBV5-6 and TRBJ1-5): DAGVTQSPTHLIKTRGQQVTLRCSPKSGHDTVSWYQQALGQGPQFIFQYYEEEERQRGNFPDRFSGHQFPNYSSELNVNALLLGDSALYLCASSLGPDRDQPQHFGDGTRLSIL.

The chain links TRBV12-3 or TRBV12-4 to TRBJ1-2; D is uncertain. CDR3 length equals 15 residues. V was shortened by 1 base and J by 0 bases, with 9 bases between the two germline ends. Here the CDR3 reads CASSLGGGANYGYTF. DNA of the CDR3: TGTGCCAGCAGTTTAGGCGGCGGAGCTAACTATGGCTACACCTTC.

V gene TRBV7-6 combines with J gene TRBJ2-3; 12 nucleotides align to TRBD2. The junction had 13 bases not matched to a gene; V was cut back by 4 bases and J by 2 bases. The CDR3 contains 19 residues. Germline lookup yields CDR1 SGHVS and CDR2 FNYEAQ. CDR3 sequence reads: CASSSLPRTSGIPTDTQYF. Here the CDR3 DNA reads TGTGCCAGCAGCTCACTACCCCGGACTAGCGGGATCCCCACAGATACGCAGTATTTT.

The chain joins TRBV6-1 to TRBJ2-7; D gene uncertain. V was cut by 1 base and J by 6 bases, with 10 bases left in between. CDR3 length: 13 residues. Germline V gives CDR1 MNHNS, CDR2 SASEGT. As DNA, the CDR3 is TGTGCCAGCAGTGAAGTTTCAGCAATCGAGCAGTACTTC. This translates into CASSEVSAIEQYF.

The chain links TRBV15 to TRBJ2-5; D unclear. This CDR3 spans 13 amino acids. Germline assignment: CDR1 LNHNV and CDR2 YYDKDF (reference sequence). V lost 1 base and J 3 bases, leaving 6 bases between the germline ends. The CDR3 region has the DNA TGTGCCACCAGCAGAGCACCCGAAGAGACCCAGTACTTC. It is translated as CATSRAPEETQYF.

This clonotype occurred once. Written as DNA, the CDR3 is TGTGCCACCAGTGATTTAAGGACAACGGGGAACACTGAAGCTTTCTTT. The encoded protein is CATSDLRTTGNTEAFF. The J gene is TRBJ1-1, the V gene TRBV24-1, with a weak D call TRBD1 (5 bases). Trimming left V 1 base short and J 1 base short, with 12 bases between. This CDR3 has 16 residues. Germline loops: CDR1 KGHDR, CDR2 SFDVKD.

The V gene is TRBV3-1, the J gene TRBJ2-7, with 7 bases matching TRBD1. There are 16 residues in the CDR3. Germline V gene data show CDR1 as LGHDT and CDR2 as YNNKEL (reference sequence). The junction had 12 bases not matched to a gene; V was cut back by 1 base and J by 6 bases. The CDR3 DNA reads TGTGCCAGCAGCCAAGTAACACCAAGACAGGGTGGCGAGCAGTACTTC. Amino acids: CASSQVTPRQGGEQYF.

The rearrangement joins TRBV5-1 to TRBJ1-1; TRBD1 matches at 7 bases. The CDR3 has 14 residues. V was pared by 4 bases and J by 10 bases, with 13 bases of the junction left unmatched. CDR1 and CDR2 (germline): SGHRS, YFSETQ. DNA of the CDR3: TGCGCCAGCAGCACAGGAGGACAGGAGCCTGGAGCTTTCTTT. It codes for CASSTGGQEPGAFF.

This clonotype was seen just once. The rearrangement joins TRBV20-1 to TRBJ1-1; 7 bases align to TRBD1. The CDR3 extends over 14 amino acids. Germline lookup yields CDR1 DFQATT and CDR2 SNEGSKA (reference sequence). The V and J ends lost 1 base and 1 base, in that order; junction bases with no gene match: 3. DNA of the CDR3: TGCAGTGCTAGAGTACAGGGGAGGAACACTGAAGCTTTCTTT. As protein: CSARVQGRNTEAFF.

The chain couples TRBV20-1 to TRBJ2-2; D is ambiguous. Germline lookup yields CDR1 DFQATT and CDR2 SNEGSKA (reference sequence). With 3 bases removed from V and 7 bases from J, the gap between germline ends came to 9 bases. CDR3 length: 12 residues. The CDR3: CSASNDGGELFF. The CDR3 DNA reads TGCAGTGCTAGTAACGACGGCGGGGAGCTGTTTTTT.

This clonotype has a single count. The V and J genes are TRBV6-2 or TRBV6-3 and TRBJ2-7; no clear D gene. This CDR3 is built from 13 residues. CDR1 and CDR2 (germline): MNHEY, SVGEGT. Trimming cost V 7 bases and J 4 bases, with 14 bases left between them. In DNA form, the CDR3 reads TGTGCCAGCACCGACGGTTCGCCTTACGAGCAGTACTTC. It codes for CASTDGSPYEQYF.

The CDR3 DNA is TGTGCCAGCAGCTTAGGGTGGCGGACCATGAACACTGAAGCTTTCTTT. Its protein product is CASSLGWRTMNTEAFF. J is TRBJ1-1 and V is TRBV11-2; D is uncertain. The germline gives CDR1 SGHAT, CDR2 FQNNGV. This CDR3 contains 16 residues. V was clipped by 1 base and J by 0 bases, with 12 bases between them.